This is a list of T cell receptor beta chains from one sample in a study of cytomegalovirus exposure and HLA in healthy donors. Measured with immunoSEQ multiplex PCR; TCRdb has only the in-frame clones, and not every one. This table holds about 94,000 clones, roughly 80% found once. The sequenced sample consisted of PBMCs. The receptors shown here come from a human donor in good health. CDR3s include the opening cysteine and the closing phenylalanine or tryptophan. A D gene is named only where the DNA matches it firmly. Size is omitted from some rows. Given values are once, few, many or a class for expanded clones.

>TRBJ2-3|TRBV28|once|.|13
TGTGCCAGCAGTTTCACTACCCCAGATACGCAGTATTTT
CASSFTTPDTQYF
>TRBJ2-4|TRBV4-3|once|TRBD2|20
TGCGCCAGCAGCCAAGTTGGGGACCCCGGAACCAAGCGGGGGGGAAACATTCAGTACTTC
CASSQVGDPGTKRGGNIQYF
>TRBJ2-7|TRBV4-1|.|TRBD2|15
TGCGCCAGCAGCCAAGTGGGGGGGACCACCTACGAGCAGTACTTC
CASSQVGGTTYEQYF
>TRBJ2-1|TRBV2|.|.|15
TGTGCCAGCGCCCCGGGCAGGGGCCCCTACAATGAGCAGTTCTTC
CASAPGRGPYNEQFF
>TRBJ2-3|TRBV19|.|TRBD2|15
TGTGCCAGTAGTATGGCGGGACTATTAGCGGATACGCAGTATTTT
CASSMAGLLADTQYF
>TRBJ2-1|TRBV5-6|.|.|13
TGTGCCAGCAGCAAGACTAGTAGGAATGAGCAGTTCTTC
CASSKTSRNEQFF
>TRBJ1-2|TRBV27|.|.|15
TGTGCCAGCAGTTTATCAGAGGCGGGCCGGGGGGGCTACACCTTC
CASSLSEAGRGGYTF
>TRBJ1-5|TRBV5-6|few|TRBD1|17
TGTGCCAGCAGCTCCTACATCCAGGGGGCAAGCAATCAGCCCCAGCATTTT
CASSSYIQGASNQPQHF
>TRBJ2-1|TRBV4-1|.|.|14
TGCGCCAGCAGCCAAGACCAGGGATACAATGAGCAGTTCTTC
CASSQDQGYNEQFF
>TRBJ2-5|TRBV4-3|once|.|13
TGCGCCAGCAGCCAAGCTGCCGGTGAGACCCAGTACTTC
CASSQAAGETQYF
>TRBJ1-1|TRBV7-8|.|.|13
TGTGCCAGCAGCCCTCGACAGAACACTGAAGCTTTCTTT
CASSPRQNTEAFF
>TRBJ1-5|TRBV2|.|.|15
TGTGCCAGCAGTGAGGACACCGTTAGCAATCAGCCCCAGCATTTT
CASSEDTVSNQPQHF
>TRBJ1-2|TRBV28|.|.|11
TGTGCCAGCAGTTTGGGGGGAGGCTACACCTTC
CASSLGGGYTF
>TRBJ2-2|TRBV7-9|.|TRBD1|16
TGTGCCAGCAGCCCCTTACAGGGGGCTAGCACCGGGGAGCTGTTTTTT
CASSPLQGASTGELFF
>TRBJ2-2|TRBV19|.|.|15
TGTGCCAGTAGTCAACTAGTCTCTAACACCGGGGAGCTGTTTTTT
CASSQLVSNTGELFF
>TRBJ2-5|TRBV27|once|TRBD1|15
TGTGCCAGCAGCCGCCGGGACAGGGGGCGGGAGACCCAGTACTTC
CASSRRDRGRETQYF
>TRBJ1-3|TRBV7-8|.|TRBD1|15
TGTGCCAGCAGCCCCCTACCAGACAGGGGCAACACCATATATTTT
CASSPLPDRGNTIYF
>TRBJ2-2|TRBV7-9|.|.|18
TGTGCCAGCAGCTTAACACCGCAGGGTTCGTTTGGCACCGGGGAGCTGTTTTTT
CASSLTPQGSFGTGELFF